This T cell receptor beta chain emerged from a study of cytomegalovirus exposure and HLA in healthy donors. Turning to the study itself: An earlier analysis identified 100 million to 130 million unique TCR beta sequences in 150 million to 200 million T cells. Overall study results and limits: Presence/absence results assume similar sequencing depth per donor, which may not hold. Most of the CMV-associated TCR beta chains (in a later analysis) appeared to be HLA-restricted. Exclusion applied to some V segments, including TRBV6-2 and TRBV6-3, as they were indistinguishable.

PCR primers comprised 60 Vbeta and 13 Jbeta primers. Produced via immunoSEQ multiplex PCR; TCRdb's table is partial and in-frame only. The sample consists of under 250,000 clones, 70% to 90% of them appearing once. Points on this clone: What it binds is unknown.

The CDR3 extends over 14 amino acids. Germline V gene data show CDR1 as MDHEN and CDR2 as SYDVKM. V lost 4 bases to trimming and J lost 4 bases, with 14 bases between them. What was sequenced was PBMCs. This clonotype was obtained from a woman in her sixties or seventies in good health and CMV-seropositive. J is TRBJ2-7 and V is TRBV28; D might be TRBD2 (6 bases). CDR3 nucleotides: TGTGCCAGCAGTTACAGACTAGGTCGATACGAGCAGTACTTC. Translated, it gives CASSYRLGRYEQYF.